The clone carrying this T cell receptor beta chain occurred many times. Antigen specificity is unknown. MiXCR was run by TCRdb on the RACE reads, yielding one entry per CDR3 protein. There are approximately 400,000 distinct CDR3 sequences in the sample; roughly 5% occur only once, and 2% to 2.5% lies in the top ten. This specimen belongs to a study of human T cells and chemical hapten exposure. General observations from the study: Positively correlated with patch test score were the counts of PT1 expanded TCRs. TCRs above 1 in 1000 frequency did not change with DPC sensitization.

As to time point: patch test 1, 2 weeks after DPC sensitization. Treatment specified: therapeutic diphenylcyclopropenone sensitization with weekly scalp DPC. This sequence originates from a woman aged 45-65 years with alopecia areata. Some clones in this sample may be carry-over from other donors' samples. Sequences were derived from whole blood, sampled in connection with sensitization to the hapten diphenylcyclopropenone (DPC).

The DNA for the CDR3 is TGCAGCGTTGGCGAAACCGCAGAGGCCACGCAGTATTTT. Translated: CSVGETAEATQYF. The gene calls are TRBV29-1 and TRBJ2-3; unclear D gene. With 4 bases removed from V and 9 bases from J, the gap between germline ends came to 17 bases. The CDR3 is made up of 13 amino acids. Germline V gene sequence: CDR1 SQVTM, CDR2 ANQGSEA.